This entry features one TCR beta chain sequence. Its antigen is not known. Germline V gene lookup returns CDR1 SGHVS and CDR2 FQNEAQ. CDR3 size: 16 residues. The V gene lost 5 bases and the J gene lost 2 bases, with 17 bases spanning the gap. The data derive from a study of cytomegalovirus exposure and HLA in healthy donors. Study information: It was reported in a later analysis that the same platform had been used for the 120 validation repertoires as for the roughly 710 first-cohort repertoires. Study-level findings and limits: Subsequent analysis revealed that first-cohort TCR clusters tended to co-occur in the 120 validation repertoires. It was reportedly the case that the classifier diagnosed cytomegalovirus status with high specificity and sensitivity.

Data came from immunoSEQ multiplex PCR; TCRdb stores just in-frame clones and leaves some out. The table records under 150,000 clones, approximately 90% of them present only once. The chain uses TRBV7-8 and TRBJ2-3; D unclear. The origin of this receptor is a man aged 18 to 30 in good health and CMV-seronegative. Sequencing was performed on PBMCs. The CDR3 reads CASSPLTTGNTDTQYF. CDR3 nucleotide sequence: TGTGCCAGCAGCCCTCTAACTACCGGAAACACAGATACGCAGTATTTT. The full variable domain, in which reference TRBV7-8 and TRBJ2-3 provide the parts outside the CDR3, is GAGVSQSPRYKVAKRGQDVALRCDPISGHVSLFWYQQALGQGPEFLTYFQNEAQLDKSGLPSDRFFAERPEGSVSTLKIQRTQQEDSAVYLCASSPLTTGNTDTQYFGPGTRLTVL.